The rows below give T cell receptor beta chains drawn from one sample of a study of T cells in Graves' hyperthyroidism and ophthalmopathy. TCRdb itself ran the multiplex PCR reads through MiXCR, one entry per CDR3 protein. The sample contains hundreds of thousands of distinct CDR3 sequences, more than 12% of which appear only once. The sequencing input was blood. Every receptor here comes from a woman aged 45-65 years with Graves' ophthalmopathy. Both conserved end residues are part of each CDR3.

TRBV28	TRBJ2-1	CASSFFGGNDYNEQFF
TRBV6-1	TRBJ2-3	CASSSGWSTDTQYF
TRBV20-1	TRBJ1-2	CSARDFRTGNYGYTF
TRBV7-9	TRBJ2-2	CVSSVSGELFF
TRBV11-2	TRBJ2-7	CASSFPSGRTEQYF
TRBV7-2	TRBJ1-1	CASSVQGVTEAFF
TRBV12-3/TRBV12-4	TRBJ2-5	CASSLLVVETQYF
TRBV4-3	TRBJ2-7	CASSQDQDRGQVYEQYF
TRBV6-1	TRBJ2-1	CASSEFLVAGGDEQFF
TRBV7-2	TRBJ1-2	CASSLGWGPGAGYTF
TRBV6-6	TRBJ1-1	CASSYSKAWGEAFF
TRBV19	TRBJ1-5	CASSGDSAQHF
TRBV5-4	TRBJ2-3	CASSSTSGSTDTQYF
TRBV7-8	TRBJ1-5	CASSSPATGQPQHF
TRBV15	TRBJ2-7	CATSRGDRGNYEQYF
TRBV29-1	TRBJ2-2	CSVRTRIYTGELFF
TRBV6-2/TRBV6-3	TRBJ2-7	CASSDPLGEQYF
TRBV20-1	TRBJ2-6	CSARSLSGANVLTF
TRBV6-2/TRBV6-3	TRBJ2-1	CASSWTSGKKFF
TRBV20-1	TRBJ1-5	CSARLGRDKKYNQPQHF
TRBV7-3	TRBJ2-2	CASNWGGVGRGELFF
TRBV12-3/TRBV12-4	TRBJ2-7	CASTLAGWSYEQYF
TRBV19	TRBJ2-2	CATLLARGTGELFF
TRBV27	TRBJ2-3	CASSPRQGRTDTQYF
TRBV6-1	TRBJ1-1	CASGTDTVMNTEAFF
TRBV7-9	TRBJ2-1	CASSSEVDEQFF
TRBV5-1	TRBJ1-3	CASSRESSGNTIYF
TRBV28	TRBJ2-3	CASSPLSPDTQYF
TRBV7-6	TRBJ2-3	CASSFLLSGFQCTDTQYF
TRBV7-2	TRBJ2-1	CASSTRAHRLAGHNEQFF
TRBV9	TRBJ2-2	CASSVGGGSNTGELFF
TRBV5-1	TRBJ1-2	CASSLGQPNYGYTF
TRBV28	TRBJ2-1	CASRWLAGGGNEQFF
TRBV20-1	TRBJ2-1	CSASDLFNEQFF
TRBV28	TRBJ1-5	CATRGGNQPQHF
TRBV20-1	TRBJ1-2	CSAFESGGYGYTF
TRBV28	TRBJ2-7	CASIGVLGEQYF
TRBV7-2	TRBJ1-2	CASSPGAFLGYTF
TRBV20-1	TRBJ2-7	CSARTGEPYEQYF
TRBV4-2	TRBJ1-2	CAGSQESRAYGYTF
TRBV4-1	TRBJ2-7	CASSQESGRSYEQYF
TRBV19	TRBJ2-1	CASSIPTAGGAYNEQFF
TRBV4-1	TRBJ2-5	CASSQLGLAGLEETQYF
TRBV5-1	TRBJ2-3	CASSLEDRGSTDTQYF
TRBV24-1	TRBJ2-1	CATSDPDLAGATYNEQFF
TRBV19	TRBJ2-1	CASSMGTTGNEQFF
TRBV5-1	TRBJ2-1	CASSWGDRNNEQFF
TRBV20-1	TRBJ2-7	CSARDPLAGDSYEQYF
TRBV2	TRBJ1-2	CASIEGKDYGYTF
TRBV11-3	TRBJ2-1	CASSPPGRYNEQFF
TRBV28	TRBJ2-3	CASKGQGTVPDTQYF
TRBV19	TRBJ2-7	CASSILVAGGSYEQYF
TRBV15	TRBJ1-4	CATRDRGRINEKLFF
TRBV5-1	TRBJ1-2	CASTDKEGVDGYTF
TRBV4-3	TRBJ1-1	CASSQLLRVGTEAFF